This TCR beta chain was identified during a study of molecular identifiers for immune sequencing clone quantification. The CDR3 contains 12 residues. V shed 3 bases and J shed 5 bases, with 7 bases lying between them. CDR1 and CDR2 from the germline V gene are SGDLS and YYNGEE. There are many counts of this clonotype. TCRdb re-derived calls from the PCR reads in MiXCR, one entry per CDR3 protein. The profile shows tens of thousands of distinct CDR3 sequences, 20% to 25% of them singletons. Sequencing was carried out using naive CD8+ T cells from blood, with Jurkat cell RNA spiked in. Subset: FACS-sorted CD8+CD4-CCR7+CD45RA+ naive T cells. The genes are TRBV9 and TRBJ2-3; D is uncertain. This TCR was sampled from a human donor in good health. Some libraries in this study had Jurkat cell RNA spiked in. CDR3 sequence: CASSAFEDTQYF. The CDR3 bases are TGTGCCAGCAGCGCATTCGAAGATACGCAGTATTTT. Full variable domain (remainder filled in from reference TRBV9 and TRBJ2-3): DSGVTQTPKHLITATGQRVTLRCSPRSGDLSVYWYQQSLDQGLQFLIQYYNGEERAKGNILERFSAQQFPDLHSELNLSSLELGDSALYFCASSAFEDTQYFGPGTRLTVL.